The 8 T cell receptor beta chains below all came from one sample that was sequenced in a study of tumor and adjacent non-tumor tissue in lung cancer (dated by TCRdb to between 2017 and 2018). RNA was isolated from bulk, unsorted tissue, and RNA quality was assessed with a NanoDrop ND-1000 and an Agilent 2100. Library preparation employed multiplex PCR. TCRdb records Illumina HiSeq 2500 as the sequencer. Following protocols modified from ARM-PCR, the researchers constructed TCRbeta libraries through three rounds of nested PCR with primers (Table S4). TCRdb reprocessing: public reads trimmed at Q25 with fastp, clones called with MiXCR, in-frame beta chains kept. CDR3 protein sequences are deduplicated, and each keeps its most common genes and DNA. This sample has about 110,000 distinct CDR3 sequences in its table, and more than 70% of those were observed once. The top ten constitute 37% of the sample.

Sequencing was performed on lung tumor tissue. Every receptor here comes from a woman aged 55-69 years with non-small cell lung cancer.

The chain links TRBV20-1 to TRBJ2-3; a possible D gene is TRBD2 (6 bases). This CDR3 is built from 14 residues. The V end was cut by 5 bases, the J end by 6 bases, with 18 bases between. Per the germline V gene, CDR1 is DFQATT and CDR2 is SNEGSKA (reference sequence). The CDR3, as DNA: TGCAGTGCTGGACTATCGGGATGGCCTGATACGCAGTATTTT. This gives the protein CSAGLSGWPDTQYF.

This clonotype was detected once. The junction does not match germline at one end; this may be a read error. This chain links TRBV6-5 with TRBJ1-6; D not certain. The CDR3 length is 14 residues. Germline assignment: CDR1 MNHEY and CDR2 SVGAGI. For the CDR3, the DNA is TGTGCCAACAGTTACGCAGCCTATAATTCATCCCTCCACTTT. Residues: CANSYAAYNSSLHF.

J is TRBJ2-3 and V is TRBV14; 8 nucleotides line up with TRBD2. The V gene end was trimmed by 5 bases and the J gene end by 3 bases; junction bases not matched to a gene: 16. Per the germline V gene, CDR1 is SGHDN and CDR2 is FVKESK. The CDR3 covers 18 residues. The CDR3 region is CASSKVYSGLAGTDTQYF. The CDR3 region has the DNA TGTGCCAGCAGCAAAGTTTACTCGGGGCTAGCGGGTACAGATACGCAGTATTTT.

A word on this clonotype: The junction and the germline gene differ at one end; a read error may be behind it. The V and J genes are TRBV11-1 and TRBJ1-2; the D is unclear. Germline V gene data show CDR1 as SGHAT and CDR2 as FQDESV (reference sequence). The CDR3 extends over 14 amino acids. CDR3: CASSSQCPLHGYTF. DNA for the CDR3: TGTGCCAGCAGCTCACAGTGCCCGCTCCATGGCTACACATTC.

With respect to this clonotype: A much bigger clone sits one base away, suggesting this may be a read error. The CDR3 bases are TGCGCCAGCAGCCAAGCCTCCCTAGCGAGAAGTTACAATGAGCAGTTCTTC. Translating it yields CASSQASLARSYNEQFF. The genes are TRBV4-3 and TRBJ2-1; TRBD2 is a possible D gene (6 bases). The CDR3 consists of 17 residues. The germline CDR1 and CDR2 sequences are LGHNA and YSLEER. V gave up 1 base and J gave up 4 bases, with 17 bases separating them.

Of note for this clonotype: One junction end disagrees with the germline gene, perhaps due to a read error. The chain joins TRBV6-2 or TRBV6-3 to TRBJ1-3, with D unclear. The germline V gene has CDR1 MNHEY and CDR2 SVGEGT. This CDR3 region has 14 residues. The CDR3 reads CAGSYLGSGNTIYF. CDR3 sequence (DNA): TGTGCCGGCAGTTACTTGGGCTCTGGAAACACCATATATTTT.

This clonotype was observed a handful of times. One base away lies a much larger clone, so this may be a sequencing read error. This chain connects TRBV20-1 to TRBJ2-2; D gene ambiguous. Trimming shortened V by 0 bases and J by 9 bases, and 5 bases separated the two germline ends. CDR1 and CDR2 (germline): DFQATT, SNEGSKA (reference sequence). The CDR3 consists of 11 residues. This CDR3 is CSARDLRELFF. DNA of the CDR3: TGCAGTGCTAGAGATCTACGGGAGCTGTTTTTT.

For this clonotype: Germline is not matched at one junction end, which may reflect a read error. The rearrangement joins TRBV6-1 to TRBJ2-3; 8 bases match TRBD2. The CDR3 has 14 residues. Germline V CDR1 and CDR2: MNHNS, SASEGT. CDR3 residues: CTNCVREGTDTEYF. CDR3 bases: TGTACCAACTGTGTACGGGAGGGCACAGATACGGAGTATTTT.